This entry lists 27 T cell receptor beta chains sequenced from one sample in a study of cytomegalovirus exposure and HLA in healthy donors. The PCR contained 60 Vbeta and 13 Jbeta primers. The protocol was immunoSEQ multiplex PCR, while the TCRdb copy is restricted to in-frame clones and leaves out a portion. The sample holds roughly 160,000 clones, over 60% seen once. Specimen: PBMCs. These receptor sequences come from a girl aged 10-17 years in good health and CMV-seronegative.

A word on this clone: Mismatch with germline at one junction end may stem from a read error. DNA of the CDR3: TGTGCTAGCAGCTTCGGAAGGGTAGCGGGACGAGATACGCAGTATTTT. Protein product: CASSFGRVAGRDTQYF. The rearrangement joins TRBV7-7 to TRBJ2-3; TRBD2 matches at 8 bases. Germline CDR1 is SSHAT and CDR2 is FNYEAQ (reference sequence). There are 16 residues in the CDR3.

This clone was observed a handful of times. The rearrangement joins TRBV5-6 to TRBJ1-2; maybe TRBD1 (6 bases). CDR3 length equals 14 residues. Germline lookup yields CDR1 SGHDT and CDR2 YYEEEE. Between the trimmed V and J ends, which lost 6 bases and 2 bases, there was a span of 14 bases. The CDR3 protein is CASTRGQRNYGYTF. The DNA for the CDR3 is TGTGCCAGCACCCGAGGACAGCGCAACTATGGCTACACCTTC.

The rearrangement joins TRBV5-1 to TRBJ2-3; tentatively, D is TRBD1 (5 bases). Germline CDR1 SGHRS, CDR2 YFSETQ. This CDR3 region has 13 residues. With 2 bases removed from V and 2 bases from J, the gap between germline ends came to 6 bases. In DNA form, the CDR3 reads TGCGCCAGCAGCTTAGGGGCCACAGATACGCAGTATTTT. As protein: CASSLGATDTQYF.

This clone showed up just once. The rearrangement links TRBV6-5 to TRBJ2-1, with 8 nucleotides matching TRBD1. CDR1 and CDR2 from the germline V gene are MNHEY and SVGAGI. The V and J ends lost 3 bases and 7 bases, in that order; junction bases with no gene match: 11. The CDR3 contains 16 residues. CDR3 amino acids: CASSYVPQGAGNEQFF. The CDR3 DNA reads TGTGCCAGCAGTTATGTACCCCAGGGGGCGGGAAATGAGCAGTTCTTC.

This clone has more than one count but fewer than ten. Here the CDR3 reads CASSQALAAEAFF. In DNA form, the CDR3 reads TGCGCCAGCAGCCAAGCACTTGCGGCTGAAGCTTTCTTT. The V call is TRBV4-1, the J call TRBJ1-1; D is undetermined. CDR1 is MGHRA, CDR2 YSYEKL, per germline. The V gene lost 1 base and the J gene lost 6 bases, with 9 bases spanning the gap. The CDR3 covers 13 residues.

V gene TRBV6-1 combines with J gene TRBJ2-5; D perhaps matches TRBD1 (6 bases). The CDR3 contains 14 residues. With 4 bases removed from V and 5 bases from J, the gap between germline ends came to 14 bases. The germline CDR1 and CDR2 sequences are MNHNS and SASEGT. CDR3 region: CASSGQTGRETQYF. CDR3 nucleotide sequence: TGTGCCAGCAGTGGACAAACAGGGCGGGAGACCCAGTACTTC.

The genes are TRBV7-3 and TRBJ2-3; no clear D. The V gene's germline CDR1 is SGHTA and CDR2 FQGTGA. CDR3 length: 13 residues. With 3 bases removed from V and 0 bases from J, the gap between germline ends came to 4 bases. CDR3 nucleotides: TGTGCCAGCAGCTTTTCTAGCACAGATACGCAGTATTTT. Translation: CASSFSSTDTQYF.

The chain has TRBV27 and TRBJ1-1; a possible D gene is TRBD1 (5 bases). The CDR3 runs 15 residues. CDR1 is MNHEY, CDR2 SMNVEV, per germline (reference sequence). Trimming took off 0 bases at V and 0 bases at J, with 8 bases between the two ends. CDR3 sequence reads: CASSLSAGLNTEAFF. The CDR3 DNA is TGTGCCAGCAGTTTATCGGCAGGGTTGAACACTGAAGCTTTCTTT.

The rearrangement joins TRBV6-4 to TRBJ2-1; 11 nucleotides align to TRBD2. The J segment lost 5 bases and the V segment lost 3 bases, leaving 12 bases of the junction unmatched. Germline CDR1 and CDR2: MRHNA and SNTAGT. There are 18 residues in the CDR3. The CDR3 reads CASSEVGFSGGADNEQFF. CDR3 in DNA: TGTGCCAGCAGTGAAGTTGGGTTTAGCGGGGGGGCTGACAATGAGCAGTTCTTC.

V and J are TRBV10-3 and TRBJ1-1; D ambiguous. Germline CDR1 is ENHRY and CDR2 is SYGVKD. The germline V and J ends were trimmed by 8 bases and 0 bases, with 4 bases remaining between them. The CDR3 runs 11 residues. The chain's CDR3 is CAIGVNTEAFF. CDR3 in DNA: TGTGCCATCGGAGTGAACACTGAAGCTTTCTTT.

The rearrangement uses TRBV27 and TRBJ1-1; no clear D gene. With 0 bases removed from V and 3 bases from J, the gap between germline ends came to 11 bases. The CDR3 totals 15 residues. Germline V gene sequence: CDR1 MNHEY, CDR2 SMNVEV (reference sequence). The CDR3 spells CASSLSQPYHTEAFF. The CDR3 nucleotides are TGTGCCAGCAGTTTATCACAGCCTTATCACACTGAAGCTTTCTTT.

The V and J genes are TRBV2 and TRBJ2-1, with TRBD2 matching over 8 bases. The CDR3 has 14 amino acids. Germline V gene lookup returns CDR1 SNHLY and CDR2 FYNNEI. V dropped 4 bases and J dropped 6; count of bases not matched to a gene: 5. The CDR3 protein is CASSVGGAPNEQFF. As DNA, the CDR3 is TGTGCCAGCAGTGTCGGGGGGGCCCCCAATGAGCAGTTCTTC.

This rearrangement joins TRBV19 to TRBJ1-1; D not resolved. The CDR3 consists of 16 residues. Germline CDR1 and CDR2: LNHDA and SQIVND (reference sequence). Trimming cost V 6 bases and J 0 bases, with 17 bases left between them. Written as DNA, the CDR3 is TGTGCCAGTAGCGGAGGGCAGTACCCCATGAACACTGAAGCTTTCTTT. It specifies CASSGGQYPMNTEAFF.

The chain employs TRBV9 and TRBJ1-6, with D uncertain. Trimming took off 3 bases at V and 10 bases at J, with 20 bases between the two ends. This CDR3 has 16 amino acids. The germline CDR1 and CDR2 sequences are SGDLS and YYNGEE. CDR3 nucleotide sequence: TGTGCCAGCAGCGAGACCGGAGGCGGTAACTGGTCACCCCTCCACTTT. Translating gives CASSETGGGNWSPLHF.

This clone has just a few counts. The chain is built from TRBV5-6 and TRBJ1-2; D is perhaps TRBD1 (5 bases). CDR3 length equals 13 residues. Trimming took 2 bases from V and 4 from J, leaving 9 bases between them. Germline lookup yields CDR1 SGHDT and CDR2 YYEEEE. The CDR3 here is CASSLGQVYGYTF. CDR3 nucleotide sequence: TGTGCCAGCAGCTTAGGACAAGTCTATGGCTACACCTTC.

The chain carries TRBV11-2 and TRBJ1-5, with a tentative D call TRBD1 (6 bases). The CDR3 contains 13 residues. Germline values: CDR1 SGHAT, CDR2 FQNNGV. Between the trimmed V and J ends, which lost 5 bases and 6 bases, there was a span of 11 bases. CDR3 amino acids: CASSTDRLQPQHF. The CDR3 nucleotides are TGTGCCAGCAGCACCGACAGGCTTCAGCCCCAGCATTTT.

This rearrangement joins TRBV4-2 to TRBJ2-3, with D perhaps TRBD2 (7 bases). Trimming removed 0 bases at V and 4 bases at J, with 8 bases between. CDR1 is LGHNA and CDR2 is YNFKEQ in the germline V gene. The CDR3 extends over 14 amino acids. CDR3 in DNA: TGTGCCAGCAGCCAAGAGGGGGGGCCAGATACGCAGTATTTT. Translating gives CASSQEGGPDTQYF.

The gene calls are TRBV5-6 and TRBJ2-7, with D unclear. This CDR3 contains 17 residues. Germline V gene data show CDR1 as SGHDT and CDR2 as YYEEEE. The V gene lost 0 bases and the J gene lost 3 bases, with 19 bases spanning the gap. CDR3 nucleotides: TGTGCCAGCAGCTTGGCCGTCACTACGGTGGCTAACTACGAGCAGTACTTC. Translation gives CASSLAVTTVANYEQYF. The full variable domain, with the rest looked up from reference TRBV5-6 and TRBJ2-7, is DAGVTQSPTHLIKTRGQQVTLRCSPKSGHDTVSWYQQALGQGPQFIFQYYEEEERQRGNFPDRFSGHQFPNYSSELNVNALLLGDSALYLCASSLAVTTVANYEQYFGPGTRLTVT.

This chain uses TRBV7-2 with TRBJ1-6; the D gene is possibly TRBD1 (5 bases). Trimming left V 1 base short and J 7 bases short, with 8 bases between. This CDR3 contains 14 residues. Looked up from germline, CDR1 is SGHTA and CDR2 is FQGNSA. The CDR3 protein is CASSLVQGNSPLHF. CDR3 nucleotides: TGTGCCAGCAGCTTAGTGCAGGGCAATTCACCCCTCCACTTT.

The sample holds a few counts of this clone. The chain carries TRBV2 and TRBJ1-1; weak D call: TRBD1 (6 bases). The CDR3 is made up of 14 amino acids. In germline, CDR1 is SNHLY, CDR2 FYNNEI. With 1 base removed from V and 5 bases from J, the gap between germline ends came to 11 bases. CDR3 sequence: CASSEGGRRTEAFF. The CDR3 coding sequence is TGTGCCAGCAGTGAAGGGGGGCGGAGGACTGAAGCTTTCTTT. Variable domain in full (rest from reference TRBV2 and TRBJ1-1): EPEVTQTPSHQVTQMGQEVILRCVPISNHLYFYWYRQILGQKVEFLVSFYNNEISEKSEIFDDQFSVERPDGSNFTLKIRSTKLEDSAMYFCASSEGGRRTEAFFGQGTRLTVV.

The chain links TRBV29-1 to TRBJ2-5; 8 nucleotides line up with TRBD1. The CDR3 has 13 residues. V lost 7 bases to trimming and J lost 4 bases; unmatched junction nucleotides: 8. Germline V gene lookup returns CDR1 SQVTM and CDR2 ANQGSEA. The CDR3 DNA sequence: TGCAGCGCGCCACAGGGGGTTGGAGAGACCCAGTACTTC. Its protein product is CSAPQGVGETQYF.

The chain employs TRBV6-5 and TRBJ1-1, with TRBD1 matching over 7 bases. CDR1 and CDR2 (germline): MNHEY, SVGAGI. V gave up 6 bases and J gave up 0 bases; unmatched junction bases: 7. This CDR3 spans 15 amino acids. The CDR3 loop reads CASRPTGYMNTEAFF. In nucleotides, the CDR3 is TGTGCCAGCAGACCGACAGGGTACATGAACACTGAAGCTTTCTTT.

Only a few counts were recorded for this clone. The CDR3 nucleotides read TGTGCCAGCAGCGTAGGGGCAGGGAGGTTGGGTGGCTATGGCTACACCTTC. Residues: CASSVGAGRLGGYGYTF. V usage is TRBV9 and J usage is TRBJ1-2, with D possibly being TRBD1 (5 bases). Germline CDR1 is SGDLS and CDR2 is YYNGEE. Trimming left V 0 bases short and J 4 bases short, with 19 bases between. The CDR3 is 17 residues long.

This chain uses TRBV27 with TRBJ1-4; D gene uncertain. This CDR3 comprises 14 residues. Germline V CDR1 and CDR2: MNHEY, SMNVEV (reference sequence). The ends were cut back, 3 bases at V and 3 bases at J, with 8 bases in the middle. For the CDR3, the DNA is TGTGCCAGCAGTTTGTGGGGAGCTAATGAAAAACTGTTTTTT. It is translated as CASSLWGANEKLFF. The full variable domain, rest sourced from reference TRBV27 and TRBJ1-4, is EAQVTQNPRYLITVTGKKLTVTCSQNMNHEYMSWYRQDPGLGLRQIYYSMNVEVTDKGDVPEGYKVSRKEKRNFPLILESPSPNQTSLYFCASSLWGANEKLFFGSGTQLSVL.

V is TRBV7-6 and J is TRBJ2-5; TRBD2 might be the D (6 bases). The germline V and J ends were trimmed by 4 bases and 4 bases, with 16 bases remaining between them. CDR1 is SGHVS, CDR2 FNYEAQ, per germline. The CDR3 is 15 residues long. The CDR3 spells CASSSHGGDGETQYF. The CDR3 DNA is TGTGCCAGCAGCTCGCACGGCGGGGATGGAGAGACCCAGTACTTC.

The chain joins TRBV4-1 to TRBJ2-2, with 9 bases that match TRBD2. V shed 4 bases and J 5 bases; nucleotides not matched to a gene: 5. Germline CDR1 MGHRA, CDR2 YSYEKL. CDR3 length: 15 residues. The CDR3 loop reads CASSLAGVATGELFF. CDR3 bases: TGCGCCAGCAGCCTAGCGGGGGTAGCAACCGGGGAGCTGTTTTTT.

V gene TRBV6-6 combines with J gene TRBJ2-7, with 8 bases identical to TRBD1. Trimming at V came to 0 bases and at J to 2 bases, leaving 6 bases not matched to a gene. The CDR3 loop spans 16 amino acids. The germline V gene has CDR1 MNHNY and CDR2 SVGAGI (reference sequence). The CDR3 here is CASSYSTQDRAYEQYF. The CDR3 DNA is TGTGCCAGCAGTTACTCGACCCAGGACAGGGCCTACGAGCAGTACTTC.